The 30 T cell receptor beta chains reported below all come from one sample, sequenced in a study. Each CDR3 protein gets one entry after TCRdb re-called the 5' RACE reads with MiXCR. Of roughly 13,000 distinct CDR3 sequences in the sample, about a quarter were seen once. The sample comprised naive CD4+ T cells sorted from blood. Subset described: naive CD4+ T cells, CD4+CD45RA+CD25-. All receptors derive from a female donor with breast cancer.

A word on this clonotype: This may be a read error: a much more frequent sequence differs by one nucleotide. The chain links TRBV29-1 to TRBJ2-1; 9 bases match TRBD1. Germline V gene sequence: CDR1 SQVTM, CDR2 ANQGSEA. The CDR3 has 15 residues. CDR3 coding DNA: TGCAGCGTTGAGAGGGACAGGGAACCCCCAAATGGGCAGTTCTTC. It is translated as CSVERDREPPNGQFF.

Of note for this clonotype: A much larger clone sits a single nucleotide away, making a read error possible. V gene TRBV24-1 combines with J gene TRBJ2-1; 9 bases are a match to TRBD1. With 3 bases clipped from V and 12 bases from J, the junction kept 14 bases outside the gene matches. Germline assignment: CDR1 KGHDR and CDR2 SFDVKD. This CDR3 is built from 16 residues. The CDR3 coding sequence is TGTGCCACCAGTGATACGACCGGGACAGGGCTAGATGGGCAGTTCTTC. It encodes CATSDTTGTGLDGQFF.

This clonotype has just a few counts. This may arise from a read error, as a much more abundant clone is one base away. This chain joins TRBV7-8 and TRBJ2-3, with a weak D call TRBD1 (5 bases). Germline V lookup: CDR1 SGHVS, CDR2 FQNEAQ. This CDR3 region has 14 residues. The chain's CDR3 is CTSSLGAASDTQYF. The CDR3 DNA reads TGTACCAGCAGCTTAGGGGCTGCATCAGATACGCAGTATTTT.

By frequency in the sample, this clonotype is medium-sized. The gene calls are TRBV25-1 and TRBJ1-1; 8 nucleotides match TRBD1. The CDR3 spans 12 residues. V was pared by 7 bases and J by 8 bases, with 6 bases of the junction left unmatched. The germline V gene encodes CDR1 MGHDK and CDR2 SYGVNS. This chain's CDR3 is CASTDRDREAFF. Written as DNA, the CDR3 is TGTGCCAGCACTGACCGGGACAGGGAAGCTTTCTTT.

This clonotype was detected a few times. CDR3 sequence (DNA): TGTGCCAGCCAAGCGGGAGGTCGTAAATTCTTC. Its translation: CASQAGGRKFF. V usage is TRBV19 and J usage is TRBJ2-1; 9 bases agree with TRBD2. The germline V gene encodes CDR1 LNHDA and CDR2 SQIVND (reference sequence). This CDR3 spans 11 amino acids. The junction had 10 bases not matched to a gene; V was cut back by 9 bases and J by 16 bases.

Of note for this clonotype: One end of the junction varies from germline; a read error may be responsible. The CDR3 nucleotides read TGTGCCAGCCAGGGATTGTCAAACAATGAACAGTTCTTC. Its protein is CASQGLSNNEQFF. The V gene is TRBV6-1, the J gene TRBJ2-1; TRBD1 might be the D (5 bases). The CDR3 length is 13 residues. The germline CDR1 and CDR2 sequences are MNHNS and SASEGT.

The V gene is TRBV12-3 or TRBV12-4, the J gene TRBJ2-1; TRBD2 agrees at 13 bases. Trimming cost V 5 bases and J 5 bases; bases outside gene matches: 12. The CDR3 runs to 18 residues. Written as DNA, the CDR3 is TGTGCCAGCAGTGATACTAGCGGGAGGGCCGTTCATGACAATGAGCAGTTCTTC. This translates into CASSDTSGRAVHDNEQFF.

About this clonotype itself: One junction end disagrees with the germline gene, perhaps due to a read error. The V gene is TRBV6-5, the J gene TRBJ1-1; 11 positions match TRBD1. The CDR3 length is 16 residues. Germline V gives CDR1 MNHEY, CDR2 SVGAGI. CDR3 DNA sequence: TGCGCCATCAGTTCATCGGGACAGGGGGAGAGTACTGAAGCTTTCTTT. This gives the protein CAISSSGQGESTEAFF.

The sample holds many counts of this clonotype. This sequence joins TRBV30 and TRBJ2-2; 8 bases are a match to TRBD1. There are 13 residues in the CDR3. Germline V gene lookup returns CDR1 GTSNPN and CDR2 SVGIG (reference sequence). J gave up 2 bases and V 5 bases, and 1 base lay outside the gene matches. The CDR3 region is CAWGQGNTGELFF. In nucleotides, the CDR3 is TGTGCCTGGGGACAGGGCAACACCGGGGAGCTGTTTTTT.

This clonotype turned up a few times. The rearrangement joins TRBV5-1 to TRBJ2-1, with 16 bases fitting TRBD2. The CDR3 runs to 14 residues. Germline loops: CDR1 SGHRS, CDR2 YFSETQ. The ends lost 0 bases at V and 15 bases at J; junction bases unmatched: 3. The CDR3 DNA sequence: TGCGCCAGCAGCTTGGAGGGACTAGCGGGAGGGTGGTTCTTC. Translated, it gives CASSLEGLAGGWFF.

By share, this clonotype counts as medium-sized. The junction does not match germline at one end; this may be a read error. The chain employs TRBV9 and TRBJ1-2; D is unresolved. This CDR3 has 14 amino acids. Per germline, CDR1 SGDLS and CDR2 YYNGEE. The CDR3 loop reads CASSVGAKNYGYTF. In DNA, the CDR3 is TGTGCCAGCAGCGTAGGGGCCAAAAACTACGGCTACACCTTC.

By proportion, this clonotype is medium-sized. This chain joins TRBV9 and TRBJ2-1, with TRBD2 matching over 10 bases. V dropped 0 bases and J dropped 5; count of bases not matched to a gene: 2. The CDR3 sequence is 15 residues long. Germline lookup yields CDR1 SGDLS and CDR2 YYNGEE. The CDR3 loop reads CASSVEAGGDNEQFF. Written as DNA, the CDR3 is TGTGCCAGCAGCGTAGAAGCGGGAGGGGACAATGAGCAGTTCTTC.

This clonotype is medium-sized (0.01 to 0.1%) in the sample. This chain joins TRBV12-3 or TRBV12-4 and TRBJ2-1; D gene ambiguous. V dropped 5 bases and J dropped 4 bases, with 9 bases sitting between them. This CDR3 comprises 13 residues. CDR3 in amino acids: CASSPELYNEQFF. Written as DNA, the CDR3 is TGTGCCAGCAGTCCGGAGCTGTACAATGAGCAGTTCTTC.

With respect to this clonotype: No conserved phenylalanine or tryptophan is present at the end of the CDR3, so a read error is the likely explanation. The rearrangement joins TRBV12-3 or TRBV12-4 to TRBJ1-1; no clear D. This CDR3 is 14 amino acids long. The V gene lost 3 bases and the J gene lost 1 base, with 9 bases spanning the gap. This CDR3 reads CASSFSDENTEAFC. CDR3 sequence (DNA): TGTGCCAGCAGTTTCTCCGATGAGAACACTGAAGCTTTCTGT.

This clonotype is deemed medium-sized. DNA of the CDR3: TGTGCCAGCAGGTTGGGTAGCTTCGAGCAGTACTTC. Translating it yields CASRLGSFEQYF. The chain has TRBV25-1 and TRBJ2-7, with unresolved D. This CDR3 has 12 amino acids. V lost 6 bases and J lost 6, with 12 bases in between. Looked up from germline, CDR1 is MGHDK and CDR2 is SYGVNS.

This clonotype has more than one count but fewer than ten. CDR3 nucleotides: TGTGCCAGCAGTTTATGGGGGCAGGGGCAGGGCTACACCTTC. This sequence encodes CASSLWGQGQGYTF. This chain uses TRBV28 with TRBJ1-2; tentative D call: TRBD1 (6 bases). Germline V gives CDR1 MDHEN, CDR2 SYDVKM. V was pared by 0 bases and J by 8 bases, with 13 bases between. The CDR3 loop spans 14 amino acids.

This clonotype is medium-sized in the sample. The chain carries TRBV5-5 and TRBJ1-1; no clear D gene. The germline V and J ends were trimmed by 4 bases and 5 bases, with 15 bases remaining between them. The CDR3 runs 14 residues. CDR1 and CDR2 from the germline V gene are SGHKS and YYEKEE (reference sequence). The CDR3, as DNA: TGTGCCAGCAGCCTTACAACTCTGGGGACTGAAGCTTTCTTT. It is translated as CASSLTTLGTEAFF.

This clonotype was picked up a small number of times. The V and J genes are TRBV11-2 and TRBJ2-3; the D is unclear. CDR1 and CDR2 (germline): SGHAT, FQNNGV. CDR3 size: 14 residues. Trimming stripped 0 bases from V and 1 base from J, with 5 bases between. The DNA of the CDR3 is TGTGCCAGCAGCTTAGATTGGGGCACAGATACGCAGTATTTT. It specifies CASSLDWGTDTQYF. Together with reference TRBV11-2 and TRBJ2-3, the CDR3 gives the full variable domain: EAGVAQSPRYKIIEKRQSVAFWCNPISGHATLYWYQQILGQGPKLLIQFQNNGVVDDSQLPKDRFSAERLKGVDSTLKIQPAKLEDSAVYLCASSLDWGTDTQYFGPGTRLTVL.

As for this clonotype: A read error may be the cause here, since a much bigger clone is one base away. This chain uses TRBV5-1 with TRBJ2-7; D is unresolved. Germline V gives CDR1 SGHRS, CDR2 YFSETQ. The CDR3 totals 14 residues. Trimming removed 0 bases from V and 0 bases from J, with 7 bases in between. This chain's CDR3 is CASSLGVYSYEQYF. For the CDR3, the DNA is TGCGCCAGCAGCTTGGGGGTTTACTCCTACGAGCAGTACTTC.

This clonotype has a handful of counts. The chain has TRBV4-2 and TRBJ1-1; 7 nucleotides align to TRBD1. Unmatched junction bases numbered 13, after V lost 4 bases and J lost 5 bases. CDR1 LGHNA and CDR2 YNFKEQ come from the germline V gene. This CDR3 contains 16 residues. CDR3 sequence (DNA): TGTGCCAGCAGCCCCCGGGACCCAGGGGGGGGAACTGAAGCTTTCTTT. It specifies CASSPRDPGGGTEAFF.

About this clonotype: Possible read error: a much larger clone is one base away. This chain joins TRBV5-4 and TRBJ2-1; 10 bases are shared with TRBD1. Germline V gene lookup returns CDR1 SGHNT and CDR2 YYREEE (reference sequence). The CDR3 is made up of 15 amino acids. CDR3 bases: TGTGCCAGCAGCTTCCGGGACAGGGGATACAATGAGCTGTTCTTC. Its translation is CASSFRDRGYNELFF. The full variable domain, in which reference TRBV5-4 and TRBJ2-1 provide the parts outside the CDR3, is ETGVTQSPTHLIKTRGQQVTLRCSSQSGHNTVSWYQQALGQGPQFIFQYYREEENGRGNFPPRFSGLQFPNYSSELNVNALELDDSALYLCASSFRDRGYNELFFGPGTRLTVL.

The V gene is TRBV20-1, the J gene TRBJ1-5, with D hard to call. Germline values: CDR1 DFQATT, CDR2 SNEGSKA (reference sequence). V gave up 6 bases and J gave up 9 bases, with 24 bases separating them. CDR3 length equals 15 residues. CDR3: CSAEQGGHSDRPQHF. The CDR3, as DNA: TGCAGTGCAGAACAAGGCGGGCACTCTGATCGGCCCCAGCATTTT.

Details on this clonotype: Since a much larger clone is just one base distant, this may be a read error. The chain links TRBV7-6 to TRBJ2-7; D remains ambiguous. This CDR3 has 13 residues. The germline V and J ends were trimmed by 0 bases and 3 bases, with 6 bases remaining between them. CDR1 is SGHVS, CDR2 FNYEAQ, per germline. In DNA form, the CDR3 reads TGTGCCAGCAGCTTAGCGTCGGACTACGAGCAGTACTTC. Translating gives CASSLASDYEQYF.

The chain recombines TRBV20-1 with TRBJ2-1, with a tentative D call TRBD1 (6 bases). The J call may be in error: the DNA end matches TRBJ2-7 better. The length of the CDR3 is 12 residues. Germline V gene sequence: CDR1 DFQATT, CDR2 SNEGSKA (reference sequence). Here the CDR3 DNA reads TGCAGTGCTAGAGTGGGGGCTGGGGAGCAGTACTTC. Amino acids: CSARVGAGEQYF.

At least ten counts were recorded for this clonotype. The chain couples TRBV29-1 to TRBJ2-7; 7 bases align to TRBD1. The length of the CDR3 is 13 residues. Germline V gene sequence: CDR1 SQVTM, CDR2 ANQGSEA. V shed 4 bases and J 3 bases; nucleotides not matched to a gene: 6. The CDR3 protein is CSVGQGALYEQYF. CDR3 nucleotide sequence: TGCAGCGTTGGACAGGGAGCCCTCTACGAGCAGTACTTC.

As regards this clonotype: One end of the junction is discordant with germline, which a read error may explain. The chain links TRBV15 to TRBJ1-2; no clear D gene. Germline CDR1 LNHNV, CDR2 YYDKDF (reference sequence). The CDR3 runs to 18 residues. This CDR3 reads CAASREMRQTLANYGYTF. Written as DNA, the CDR3 is TGTGCCGCCAGCAGAGAAATGAGGCAGACTTTAGCTAACTATGGCTACACCTTC.

By share, this clonotype counts as medium-sized. The chain combines TRBV7-3 with TRBJ1-5; D perhaps matches TRBD1 (6 bases). Deletions cut 1 base from V and 6 bases from J, with 19 bases between. Germline V gene lookup returns CDR1 SGHTA and CDR2 FQGTGA. The CDR3 extends over 17 amino acids. CDR3 in amino acids: CASSLMVQGGTGQPQHF. As DNA, the CDR3 is TGTGCCAGCAGCTTAATGGTACAGGGTGGCACAGGTCAGCCCCAGCATTTT.

This clonotype is medium-sized (0.01 to 0.1%) by share. The chain joins TRBV2 to TRBJ2-3; 13 nucleotides align to TRBD2. J gave up 1 base and V 6 bases, and 10 bases lay outside the gene matches. The CDR3 length is 18 residues. Germline V gives CDR1 SNHLY, CDR2 FYNNEI. As DNA, the CDR3 is TGTGCCAGCAGACGACTAGCGGGAGGCCTTAGGGGCACAGATACGCAGTATTTT. It is translated as CASRRLAGGLRGTDTQYF.

This clonotype was observed many times. The CDR3 reads CASSIYFSSYNEQFF. DNA of the CDR3: TGTGCCAGCAGCATATACTTTTCCTCCTACAATGAGCAGTTCTTC. V usage is TRBV7-6 and J usage is TRBJ2-1; D gene unclear. Trimming removed 5 bases from V and 0 bases from J, with 11 bases in between. Germline V gene data show CDR1 as SGHVS and CDR2 as FNYEAQ. The CDR3 has 15 amino acids.

The sample holds many counts of this clonotype. This chain links TRBV20-1 with TRBJ2-4; D remains unclear. From germline, CDR1 is DFQATT and CDR2 SNEGSKA (reference sequence). V was clipped by 3 bases and J by 4 bases, with 7 bases between them. The CDR3 spans 12 residues. The CDR3 region is CSARVPKNIQYF. The DNA of the CDR3 is TGCAGTGCTAGGGTCCCGAAAAACATTCAGTACTTC.